This T cell receptor beta chain originates from a study of blood T cells in healthy people across ages. With regard to this clonotype: The antigen remains unidentified.

Trimming took off 4 bases at V and 4 bases at J, with 13 bases between the two ends. The CDR3 extends over 15 amino acids. CDR1 and CDR2 from the germline V gene are SEHNR and FQNEAQ (reference sequence). A sample-barcoded 5' primer and a J-beta primer mix were used in a second PCR of roughly 7 to 11 cycles. One entry per CDR3 protein, called by TCRdb with MiXCR from the 5' RACE reads. The data contain over a million distinct CDR3 sequences, almost 60% of them singletons. The study, taken as a whole, reports: Per-million-T-cell TCR beta diversity fell roughly linearly with age.

Sequenced material: blood. The TCR comes from a man younger than 30 in good health. V usage is TRBV7-9 and J usage is TRBJ2-2; D unresolved. For the CDR3, the DNA is TGTGCCAGCAGCTGGCTGGCGTATGGCACCGGGGAGCTGTTTTTT. It is translated as CASSWLAYGTGELFF.